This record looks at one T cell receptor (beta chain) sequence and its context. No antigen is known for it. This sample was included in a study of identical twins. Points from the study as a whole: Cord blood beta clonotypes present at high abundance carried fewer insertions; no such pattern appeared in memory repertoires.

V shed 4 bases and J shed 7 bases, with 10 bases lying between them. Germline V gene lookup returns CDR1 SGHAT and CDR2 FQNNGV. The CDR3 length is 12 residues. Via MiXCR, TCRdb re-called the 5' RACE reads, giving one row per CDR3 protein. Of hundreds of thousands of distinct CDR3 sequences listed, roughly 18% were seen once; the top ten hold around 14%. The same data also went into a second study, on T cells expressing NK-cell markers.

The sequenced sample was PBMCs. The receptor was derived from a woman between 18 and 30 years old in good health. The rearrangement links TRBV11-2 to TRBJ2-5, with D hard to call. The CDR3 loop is CASSSGSWTQYF. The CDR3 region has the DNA TGTGCCAGCAGCTCGGGCAGTTGGACCCAGTACTTC.